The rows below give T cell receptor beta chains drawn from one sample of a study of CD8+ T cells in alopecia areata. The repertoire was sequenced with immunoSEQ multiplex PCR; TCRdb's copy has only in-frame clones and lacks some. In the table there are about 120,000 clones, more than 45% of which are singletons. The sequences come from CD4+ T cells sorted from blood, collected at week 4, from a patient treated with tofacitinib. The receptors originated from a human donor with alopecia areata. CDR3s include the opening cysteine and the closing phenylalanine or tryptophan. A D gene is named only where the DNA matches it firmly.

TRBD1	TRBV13	CASSFRDRVYGYTF
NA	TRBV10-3	CAISGTDASTDTQYF
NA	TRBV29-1	CSATVGNTEAFF
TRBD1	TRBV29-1	CSVKTRDSNNEQFF
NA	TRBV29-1	CSVGPGLNTEAFF
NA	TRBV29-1	CSVEAVRAGRTGELFF
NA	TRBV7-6	CASSSYQETQYF
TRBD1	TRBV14	CASSLWTGNTEAFF
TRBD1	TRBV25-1	CASSESDRGSNEQYF
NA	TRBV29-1	CSADRNTEAFF
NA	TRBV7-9	CASSPGNF
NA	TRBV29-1	CSCGTMHEQFF
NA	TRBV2	CASSVEETQYF
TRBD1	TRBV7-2	CASSKDRATEAFF
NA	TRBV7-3	CASSLTSNTEAFF
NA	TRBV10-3	CAISEKPWGQPQHF
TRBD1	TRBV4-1	CASSQVFYGTGGTDTQYF
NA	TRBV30	CAWIRWGEAFF
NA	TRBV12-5	CASGFGGIYNEQFF
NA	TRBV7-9	CASSLGYQQETQYF
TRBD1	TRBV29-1	CSVEGDRGREQYF
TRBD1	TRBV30	CAWVRTGHGYTF
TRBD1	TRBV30	CAWSFLRGQNHGETQYF
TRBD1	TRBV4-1	CASSQGSTGATYEQYF
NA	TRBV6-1	CASRTATDDYYEQYF
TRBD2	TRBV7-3	CASSSGLGGGEQYF
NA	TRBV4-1	CASSQVAGEQFF
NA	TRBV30	CAWKSGTDTQYF
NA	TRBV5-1	CASSLGQNEIYGYTF
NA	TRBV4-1	CASSHHLGTKHQRNEQFF
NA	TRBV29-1	CSVEGVGAFTEAFF
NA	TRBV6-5	CASSFQGDYGYTF
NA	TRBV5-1	CASSLSGYSYEQYF
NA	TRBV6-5	CASSYSQNTEAFF
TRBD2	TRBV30	CAWSAGLLTDTQYF
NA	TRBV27	CASSPGPPINGYTF
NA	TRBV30	CAWSYGRLTDTQYF
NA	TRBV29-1	CSVDDKNLGTEAFF
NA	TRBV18	CASDMGVGTEAFF
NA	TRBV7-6	CASSLGEDSSYEQYF
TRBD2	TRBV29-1	CSGTLLAGVADTQYF
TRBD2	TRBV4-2	CASSLQRGNTDTQYF
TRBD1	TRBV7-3	CASSLTGQGEGGYTF
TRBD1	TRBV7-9	CASSWDSSTDTQYF
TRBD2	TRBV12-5	CASGLTGTSGSKSYNEQFF
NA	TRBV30	CAWEGGAGQPQHF
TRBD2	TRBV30	CAWSSPTSVQETQYF
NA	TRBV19	CASSATGTRSNQPQHF
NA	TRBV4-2	CASSPKGGLEGGYTF
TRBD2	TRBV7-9	CASSLGGLAGEQFF